The clone carrying this T cell receptor beta chain was counted between two and nine times. The data belong to a study of T-cell memory formation after mild COVID-19. TCR alpha and TCR beta cDNA libraries with sample barcodes and UMIs came from 5'RACE using constant-segment primers. TCRdb reprocessed the 5' RACE reads with MiXCR, giving one entry per CDR3 protein. The table includes about 430,000 distinct CDR3 sequences, roughly 26% detected once. The CDR3 is 14 residues long. The J segment lost 1 base and the V segment lost 6 bases, leaving 4 bases of the junction unmatched. The specimen was PBMCs or a T cell subset sorted from them (not recorded which). This receptor was identified in an adult woman who had mild COVID-19 (a few samples of this study predate the infection). Cell type and time point are not known. This chain connects TRBV12-3 or TRBV12-4 to TRBJ2-7, with TRBD2 identical over 9 bases. CDR3 amino acids: CASSSAGGSYEQYF. DNA of the CDR3: TGTGCCAGCAGCTCAGCGGGGGGATCCTACGAGCAGTACTTC.